Below, one TCR beta chain is given with its context. Sequenced by immunoSEQ multiplex PCR; TCRdb stores in-frame clones only, minus some. The sample holds tens of thousands of clones, 65% to 80% seen once. This sample is drawn from a study of blood T cell repertoires in COVID-19. Overall study context: Sources were T cells, B-cell-depleted T cells, or PBMCs; the material itself was cDNA or gDNA.

CDR1 and CDR2 from the germline V gene are MDHEN and SYDVKM. Trimming took off 4 bases at V and 7 bases at J, with 16 bases between the two ends. CDR3 length: 14 residues. Sequencing was carried out using peripheral blood. This receptor was taken from a man in his sixties with active or convalescent COVID-19. The J gene is TRBJ1-2, the V gene TRBV28; D gene unclear. The chain's CDR3 is CASSSVVGGSGYTF. The CDR3 coding sequence is TGTGCCAGCAGTTCGGTCGTGGGCGGGAGTGGCTACACCTTC.